This TCR beta chain was recovered during a study of post-analysis software for immune sequencing data. Study-level background: Relapsing-remitting, secondary progressive and progressive-relapsing forms of multiple sclerosis all featured among disease courses. Points from the study as a whole: Relative to controls, patients with multiple sclerosis showed significantly lower normalized Chao1 diversity. Under F measure analysis, samples from one preparation batch co-clustered strongly.

Presence of unique molecular identifiers characterized the TCR beta cDNA libraries. Input amounts of about 0.85 to 10 million T cells were used. These gave around 500,000 cDNA molecules, so each molecule approximated one T cell. TCRdb reprocessed the PCR reads with MiXCR, giving one entry per CDR3 protein. The data contain some 800,000 distinct CDR3 sequences, around 42% of them singletons. A few counts support this clonotype. Its target is not known. The sequence derives from a girl aged 10-17 years with multiple sclerosis. Sequences were obtained from blood.

CDR3 amino acids: CASSPSDRVEQFF. DNA of the CDR3: TGTGCCAGCAGTCCGTCGGACCGGGTTGAGCAGTTCTTC. The J gene is TRBJ2-1, the V gene TRBV27; D unresolved. The CDR3 totals 13 residues. V was pared by 5 bases and J by 9 bases, with 14 bases between. Germline CDR1 MNHEY, CDR2 SMNVEV (reference sequence).